Listed here is a single T cell receptor beta chain. This entry belongs to a study of blood T cell repertoires in COVID-19. Study background: The United States, Italy and Spain provided the acute and convalescent COVID-19 samples. In each case, the material was cDNA or gDNA derived from T cells, B-cell-depleted T cells, or PBMCs.

Per the original methods: Researchers report that nucleated cell counts were estimated from reference gene primer amplification. Only in-frame clones appear in the TCRdb table, and some are missing; sequencing was by immunoSEQ multiplex PCR. That table furnishes V, J and clone size, whereas the DNA furnished D and trimming. The profile covers roughly 200,000 clones, with approximately 85% appearing a single time and roughly 8.2% taken by the ten largest. This clonotype originated in a woman aged 60-70 years with acute or convalescent COVID-19. Sequenced: peripheral blood.

The CDR3 loop reads CATSSDRVSRLHF. CDR3 nucleotides: TGTGCCACCTCATCGGACAGGGTCAGCCGCCTCCACTTT. The chain uses TRBV27 and TRBJ1-6; TRBD1 matches at 8 bases. V gave up 10 bases and J gave up 15 bases; unmatched junction bases: 14. Germline CDR1 and CDR2: MNHEY and SMNVEV (reference sequence). The CDR3 loop spans 13 amino acids.